The TCR beta chain described here comes from a study of blood T cell repertoires in COVID-19 (dated by TCRdb to the early 2020s). For context, the study as a whole: Samples from collaborators originated in the United States, Italy and Spain and spanned both the acute and convalescent phases of COVID-19. Where available, HLA class I and class II types were taken from metadata supplied by the sample provider and were not determined by assay-based typing. Sample metadata almost always included a de-identified subject ID, COVID-19 status, age in years and sex. The repertoires were released in a freely available public database meant as a resource for research on the immune response to SARS-CoV-2. The samples were drawn from two sources: the first 160 participants of the ongoing ImmuneRACE study, and 1,000 to 1,500 subjects contributed by 6 global collaborators. The material from the prospective study consisted of cDNA or gDNA derived from T cells, B-cell-depleted T cells, or PBMCs. Deeply sampled blood TCRbeta repertoires from subjects exposed to, actively infected with, or recovered from COVID-19 were included in the dataset. General study outcomes and caveats: How much clinical and demographic metadata was included differed by source and by participant, and the metadata was provided uncurated.

Comment on this clone: What antigen it recognizes has not been identified. Per-nucleotide qualities are absent, and no much larger clonotype sits a single base away.

Whole blood was collected in K2EDTA tubes by collaborating institutions according to the institutions' own protocols. For TCRbeta analysis, collaborator samples were shipped as frozen whole blood, as isolated PBMCs, or as DNA extracted from either sample type. TCRbeta CDR3 regions were amplified from genomic DNA using the immunoSEQ Assay, a bias-controlled multiplex PCR. Turning to the authors' computational methods: Nucleated cell counts per sample were estimated from amplification of reference gene primers within the assay. To quantify the absolute abundance of each unique TCRbeta CDR3 rearrangement, sequence reads were collapsed and filtered. For each sample, productive Simpson clonality was calculated as the square root of Simpson's diversity index over productive rearrangements. TCRdb limited this immuneACCESS table to in-frame rearrangements with V and J called. A share of clones is missing; checked studies link under half to unresolved V genes, and the rest is unexplained. The V and J calls and clone size were taken over from that table, and D and trimming were inferred from the DNA. The sample records approximately 20,000 clones, about four fifths of which are singletons. Together, the top ten hold around 5.6% of the sample.

Per the germline V gene, MRHNA is the CDR1 and SNTAGT is the CDR2. V trim: 4 bases; J trim: 8 bases; unmatched bases: 8. From the cysteine through the phenylalanine, the CDR3 covers 15 amino acids. Only the CDR3 portion is preserved as DNA: 45 bases, with reading frame beginning at the first base. This TCR derives from a human donor in a cohort sampled during active COVID-19. This receptor chain uses TRBV6-4 and TRBJ2-2, with TRBD2 matching 9 junction bases. Material for sequencing was peripheral blood. The DNA sequence reads TGTGCCAGCAGTGCTAGTAGCGGGAGTTCGGGGGAGCTGTTTTTT. Its amino acids are CASSASSGSSGELFF.